This T cell receptor beta chain was sequenced in a study of blood T cell repertoires in COVID-19. Authors' methods: Amplification with reference gene primers provided the estimates of nucleated cell counts. Clones were read by immunoSEQ multiplex PCR, and TCRdb kept only the in-frame ones, dropping some. V and J calls and clone size follow that table, whereas D and trimming were derived from the DNA. This table has 450,000 or so clones, approximately 90% appearing once. The receptor was isolated from a man aged 18-30 years with COVID-19, enrolled during active disease. What was sequenced was peripheral blood.

The CDR3 DNA follows: TGTGCCAGCTCACTACAGGCAGGGGCAGAGACCCAGTACTTC. Translation: CASSLQAGAETQYF. The V call is TRBV18, the J call TRBJ2-5, with D maybe TRBD1 (6 bases). The CDR3 has 14 residues. Trimming cost V 4 bases and J 4 bases, with 13 bases left between them. Germline V gene sequence: CDR1 KGHSH, CDR2 LQKENI.